This T cell receptor (beta chain) was sequenced during a study of T cell changes during pregnancy in multiple sclerosis. V shed 0 bases and J 5 bases; nucleotides not matched to a gene: 12. This CDR3 has 20 residues. Germline loops: CDR1 SGDLS, CDR2 YYNGEE. Sequencing used immunoSEQ multiplex PCR; TCRdb keeps in-frame clones, though not all of them. The table lists tens of thousands of clones, 80% to 95% of them singletons. V is TRBV9 and J is TRBJ2-1; 15 bases agree with TRBD2. The sequence was obtained from a female donor with multiple sclerosis, enrolled in a pregnancy study. Specimen: peripheral blood, collected after pregnancy. CDR3 residues: CASSVATRTSGGAGDNEQFF. DNA of the CDR3: TGTGCCAGCAGCGTAGCTACCAGGACTAGCGGGGGGGCCGGAGACAATGAGCAGTTCTTC.